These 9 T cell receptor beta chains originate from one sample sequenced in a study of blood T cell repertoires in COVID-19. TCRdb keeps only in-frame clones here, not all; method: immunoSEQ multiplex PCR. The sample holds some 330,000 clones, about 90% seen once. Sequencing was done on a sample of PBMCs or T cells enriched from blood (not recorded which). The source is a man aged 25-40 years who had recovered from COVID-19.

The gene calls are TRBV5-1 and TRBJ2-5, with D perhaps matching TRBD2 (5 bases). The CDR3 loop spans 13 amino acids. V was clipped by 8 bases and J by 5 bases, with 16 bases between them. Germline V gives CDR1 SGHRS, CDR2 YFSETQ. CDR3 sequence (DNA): TGCGCCAGGATTTTTAGCGCCTGGGAGACCCAGTACTTC. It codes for CARIFSAWETQYF.

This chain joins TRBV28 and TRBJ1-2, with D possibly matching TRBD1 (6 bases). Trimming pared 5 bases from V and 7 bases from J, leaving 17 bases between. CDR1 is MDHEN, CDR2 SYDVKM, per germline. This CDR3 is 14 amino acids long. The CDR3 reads CASSPRGGLSGYTF. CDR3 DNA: TGTGCCAGCAGTCCCAGGGGAGGGTTGAGTGGCTACACCTTC.

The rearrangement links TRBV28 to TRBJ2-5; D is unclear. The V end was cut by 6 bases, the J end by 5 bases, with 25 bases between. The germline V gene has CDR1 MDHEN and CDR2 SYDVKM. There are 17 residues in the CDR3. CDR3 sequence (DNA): TGTGCCAGCAGCTACATCCCCCTTGGGTCCCCCAGGGAGACCCAGTACTTC. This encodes CASSYIPLGSPRETQYF.

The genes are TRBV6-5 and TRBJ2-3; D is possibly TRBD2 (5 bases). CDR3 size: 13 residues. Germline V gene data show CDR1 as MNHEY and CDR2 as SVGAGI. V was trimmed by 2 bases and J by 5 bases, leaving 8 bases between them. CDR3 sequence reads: CASSYRGKDTQYF. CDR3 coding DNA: TGTGCCAGCAGTTACCGGGGTAAAGATACGCAGTATTTT.

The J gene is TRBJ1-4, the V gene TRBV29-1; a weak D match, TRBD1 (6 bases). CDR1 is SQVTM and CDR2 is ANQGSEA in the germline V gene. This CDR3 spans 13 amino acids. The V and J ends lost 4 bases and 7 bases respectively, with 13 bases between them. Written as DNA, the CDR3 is TGCAGCGTTGCACAGGGTGGAGGTGAAAAACTGTTTTTT. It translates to CSVAQGGGEKLFF.

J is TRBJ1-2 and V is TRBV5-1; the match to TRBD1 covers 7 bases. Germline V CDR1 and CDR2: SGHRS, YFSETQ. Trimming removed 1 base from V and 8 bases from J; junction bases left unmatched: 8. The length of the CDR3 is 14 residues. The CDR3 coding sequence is TGCGCCAGCAGCTTGACTACAGGGGTTCCGGGCTACACCTTC. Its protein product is CASSLTTGVPGYTF.

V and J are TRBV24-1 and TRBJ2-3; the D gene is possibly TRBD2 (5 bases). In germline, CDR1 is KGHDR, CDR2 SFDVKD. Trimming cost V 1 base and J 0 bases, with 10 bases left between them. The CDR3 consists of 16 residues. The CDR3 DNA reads TGTGCCACCAGTGATTTAGGCGGCGGGAGCACAGATACGCAGTATTTT. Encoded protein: CATSDLGGGSTDTQYF.

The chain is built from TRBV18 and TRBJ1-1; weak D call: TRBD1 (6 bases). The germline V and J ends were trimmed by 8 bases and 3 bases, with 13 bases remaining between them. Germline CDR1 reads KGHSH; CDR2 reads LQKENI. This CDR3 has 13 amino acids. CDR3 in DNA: TGTGCCAGCCAACAGGGTGGGGACACTGAAGCTTTCTTT. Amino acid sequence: CASQQGGDTEAFF.

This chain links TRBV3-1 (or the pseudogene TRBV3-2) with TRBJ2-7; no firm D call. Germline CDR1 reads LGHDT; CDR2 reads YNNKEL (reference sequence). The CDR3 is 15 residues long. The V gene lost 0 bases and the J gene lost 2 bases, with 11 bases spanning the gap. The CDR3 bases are TGTGCCAGCAGCCAAGACAGGATGGAAACCTACGAGCAGTACTTC. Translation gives CASSQDRMETYEQYF.